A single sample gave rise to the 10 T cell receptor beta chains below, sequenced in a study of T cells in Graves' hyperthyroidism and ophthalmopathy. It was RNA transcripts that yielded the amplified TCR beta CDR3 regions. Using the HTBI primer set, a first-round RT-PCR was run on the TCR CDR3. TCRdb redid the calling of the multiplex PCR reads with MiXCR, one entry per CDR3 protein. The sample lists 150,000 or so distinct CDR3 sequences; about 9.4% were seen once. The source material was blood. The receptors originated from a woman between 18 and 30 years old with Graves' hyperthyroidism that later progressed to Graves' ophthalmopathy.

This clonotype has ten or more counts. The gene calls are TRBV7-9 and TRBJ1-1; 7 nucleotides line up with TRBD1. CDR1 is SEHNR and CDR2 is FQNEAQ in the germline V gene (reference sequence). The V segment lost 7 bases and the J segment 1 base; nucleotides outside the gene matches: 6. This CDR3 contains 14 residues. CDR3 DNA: TGTGCCAGCACCGTATCAGGGGGGAACACTGAAGCTTTCTTT. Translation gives CASTVSGGNTEAFF.

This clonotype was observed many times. The CDR3 DNA sequence: TGTGCCAGCAGCGATGCGACAGGTTTAGAGACCCAGTACTTC. Translating gives CASSDATGLETQYF. This chain links TRBV7-9 with TRBJ2-5; a weak D match, TRBD1 (6 bases). With 5 bases removed from V and 4 bases from J, the gap between germline ends came to 14 bases. Germline CDR1 is SEHNR and CDR2 is FQNEAQ (reference sequence). The CDR3 is 14 amino acids. The whole variable domain, remainder taken from reference TRBV7-9 and TRBJ2-5, is DTGVSQNPRHKITKRGQNVTFRCDPISEHNRLYWYRQTLGQGPEFLTYFQNEAQLEKSRLLSDRFSAERPKGSFSTLEIQRTEQGDSAMYLCASSDATGLETQYFGPGTRLLVL.

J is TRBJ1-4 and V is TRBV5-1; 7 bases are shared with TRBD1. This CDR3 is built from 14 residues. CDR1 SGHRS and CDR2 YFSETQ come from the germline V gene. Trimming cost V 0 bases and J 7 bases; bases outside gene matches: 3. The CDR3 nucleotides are TGCGCCAGCAGCTTGGAGGGGGCCTCTGAAAAACTGTTTTTT. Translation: CASSLEGASEKLFF.

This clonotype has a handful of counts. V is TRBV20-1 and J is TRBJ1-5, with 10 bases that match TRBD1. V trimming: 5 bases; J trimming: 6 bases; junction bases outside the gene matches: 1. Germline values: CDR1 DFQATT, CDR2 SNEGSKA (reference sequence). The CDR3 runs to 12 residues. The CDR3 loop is CSAGDRGQPQHF. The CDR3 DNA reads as TGCAGTGCTGGGGACAGGGGTCAGCCCCAGCATTTT.

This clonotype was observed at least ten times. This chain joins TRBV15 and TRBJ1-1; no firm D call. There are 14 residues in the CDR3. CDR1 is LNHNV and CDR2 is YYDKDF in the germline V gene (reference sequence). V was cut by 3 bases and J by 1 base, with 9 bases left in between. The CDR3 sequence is CATSSDPRNTEAFF. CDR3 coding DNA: TGTGCCACCAGCAGCGACCCCAGGAACACTGAAGCTTTCTTT.

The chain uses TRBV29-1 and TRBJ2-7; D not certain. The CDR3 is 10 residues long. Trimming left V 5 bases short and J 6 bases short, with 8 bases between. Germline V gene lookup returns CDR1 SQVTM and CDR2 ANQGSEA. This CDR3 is CSVYRIEQYF. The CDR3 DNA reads TGCAGCGTTTACCGGATCGAGCAGTACTTC.

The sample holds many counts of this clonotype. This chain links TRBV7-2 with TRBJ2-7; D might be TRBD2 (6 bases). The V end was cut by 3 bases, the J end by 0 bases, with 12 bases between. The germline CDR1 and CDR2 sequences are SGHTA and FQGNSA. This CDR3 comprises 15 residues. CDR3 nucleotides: TGTGCCAGCAGCTTGATTAGCGGTAGCTCCTACGAGCAGTACTTC. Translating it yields CASSLISGSSYEQYF.

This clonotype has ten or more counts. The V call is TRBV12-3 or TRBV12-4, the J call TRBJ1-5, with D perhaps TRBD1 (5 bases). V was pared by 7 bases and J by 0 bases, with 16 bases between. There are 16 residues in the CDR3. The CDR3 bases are TGTGCCAGCACCCCCGGGGAGAGGGGTAGCAATCAGCCCCAGCATTTT. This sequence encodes CASTPGERGSNQPQHF.

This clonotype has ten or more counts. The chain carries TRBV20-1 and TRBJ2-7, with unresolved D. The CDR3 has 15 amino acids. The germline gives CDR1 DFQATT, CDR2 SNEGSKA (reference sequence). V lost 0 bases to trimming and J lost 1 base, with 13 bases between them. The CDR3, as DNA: TGCAGTGCTAGAGATGGGCAGATTGTTTCCTACGAGCAGTACTTC. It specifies CSARDGQIVSYEQYF.

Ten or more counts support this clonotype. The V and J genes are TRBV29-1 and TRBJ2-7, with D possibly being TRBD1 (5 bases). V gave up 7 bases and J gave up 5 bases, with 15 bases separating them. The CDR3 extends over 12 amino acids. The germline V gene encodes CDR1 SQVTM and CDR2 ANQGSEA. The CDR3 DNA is TGCAGCGGACAACTCTCGGACAACGAGCAGTACTTC. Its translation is CSGQLSDNEQYF.